The 10 T cell receptor beta chains in this list originate from one sample, sequenced in a study of T cell repertoires in cytomegalovirus infection. The antigens for these receptors are not known. TCRdb re-called the reads through MiXCR, storing one row per CDR3 protein. The sample holds hundreds of thousands of distinct CDR3 sequences, 30% to 40% seen once. The sequencing here drew on cultured PBMCs, taken from culture after CMV antigen stimulation. The receptors were sampled from a human donor in good health (CMV status not recorded). Some clones in this sample may be carry-over from other donors' samples.

Ten or more counts support this clonotype. This rearrangement joins TRBV7-2 to TRBJ1-4, with D possibly TRBD1 on 5 matching bases. CDR1 is SGHTA, CDR2 FQGNSA, per germline. Trimming left V 4 bases short and J 3 bases short, with 15 bases between. This CDR3 has 16 amino acids. The CDR3 protein is CASSSNGQGANEKLFF. CDR3 in DNA: TGTGCCAGCAGCTCTAATGGGCAAGGGGCTAATGAAAAACTGTTTTTT.

The rearrangement uses TRBV6-6 and TRBJ1-3; D call uncertain. The CDR3 is 16 amino acids. Germline values: CDR1 MNHNY, CDR2 SVGAGI (reference sequence). V lost 5 bases and J lost 4, with 18 bases in between. DNA of the CDR3: TGTGCCAGCAGTCCCCACCGGGTTGGATTCGGAAACACCATATATTTT. This gives the protein CASSPHRVGFGNTIYF.

This chain connects TRBV12-3 or TRBV12-4 to TRBJ2-3, with D perhaps TRBD1 (5 bases). The CDR3 sequence is 18 residues long. Trimming cost V 0 bases and J 3 bases, with 19 bases left between them. The CDR3 loop is CASSLAVAPRSGTDTQYF. The CDR3 DNA sequence: TGTGCCAGCAGTTTAGCGGTTGCCCCGAGGTCAGGGACAGATACGCAGTATTTT.

The rearrangement links TRBV15 to TRBJ2-1; 7 bases map to TRBD2. CDR1 and CDR2 from the germline V gene are LNHNV and YYDKDF (reference sequence). Trimming removed 6 bases from V and 4 bases from J; junction bases left unmatched: 3. The CDR3 runs 13 residues. CDR3 sequence (DNA): TGTGCCACCAGGAGGACTAGGTACAATGAGCAGTTCTTC. It is translated as CATRRTRYNEQFF.

This rearrangement joins TRBV7-2 to TRBJ1-5; no firm D call. The CDR3 runs to 14 residues. Per germline, CDR1 SGHTA and CDR2 FQGNSA. V was shortened by 5 bases and J by 7 bases, with 15 bases between the two germline ends. The CDR3, as DNA: TGTGCCAGCAGCCCCGACTCCAGCGGACAGCCCCAGCATTTT. Translated, it gives CASSPDSSGQPQHF. Supplemented by reference TRBV7-2 and TRBJ1-5, the full variable domain reads GAGVSQSPSNKVTEKGKDVELRCDPISGHTALYWYRQSLGQGLEFLIYFQGNSAPDKSGLPSDRFSAERTGGSVSTLTIQRTQQEDSAVYLCASSPDSSGQPQHFGDGTRLSIL.

The V and J genes are TRBV6-1 and TRBJ2-5; D uncertain. Trimming shortened V by 6 bases and J by 5 bases, and 7 bases separated the two germline ends. This CDR3 has 11 amino acids. Germline CDR1 MNHNS, CDR2 SASEGT. The CDR3 bases are TGTGCCAGCAGACCAACGGAGACCCAGTACTTC. It codes for CASRPTETQYF.

The chain couples TRBV19 to TRBJ1-6, with D tentatively TRBD1 (5 bases). CDR1 and CDR2 from the germline V gene are LNHDA and SQIVND (reference sequence). V was pared by 7 bases and J by 3 bases, with 10 bases between. The CDR3 loop spans 14 amino acids. CDR3 sequence: CASKVQGYNSPLHF. The CDR3 DNA reads TGTGCCAGTAAGGTGCAGGGCTATAATTCACCCCTCCACTTT.

This clonotype was seen more than once but under ten times. DNA for the CDR3: TGTGCCAGCAGTGGGGAGGATACGCAGTATTTT. This gives the protein CASSGEDTQYF. V usage is TRBV2 and J usage is TRBJ2-3, with D perhaps matching TRBD2 (5 bases). CDR1 SNHLY and CDR2 FYNNEI come from the germline V gene. The germline V and J ends were trimmed by 4 bases and 6 bases, with 5 bases remaining between them. The CDR3 length is 11 residues.

The chain employs TRBV7-2 and TRBJ1-5; no clear D gene. Germline CDR1 is SGHTA and CDR2 is FQGNSA. V was trimmed by 1 base and J by 4 bases, leaving 11 bases between them. The CDR3 is 15 residues long. The CDR3 is CASSLEGFGNQPQHF. As DNA, the CDR3 is TGTGCCAGCAGCTTAGAGGGTTTCGGGAATCAGCCCCAGCATTTT. The full variable domain, in which reference TRBV7-2 and TRBJ1-5 provide the parts outside the CDR3, is GAGVSQSPSNKVTEKGKDVELRCDPISGHTALYWYRQSLGQGLEFLIYFQGNSAPDKSGLPSDRFSAERTGGSVSTLTIQRTQQEDSAVYLCASSLEGFGNQPQHFGDGTRLSIL.

In the case of this clonotype: Germline is not matched at one junction end, which may reflect a read error. The chain recombines TRBV5-1 with TRBJ2-1; TRBD2 matches at 7 bases. Germline loops: CDR1 SGHRS, CDR2 YFSETQ. The CDR3 is 14 amino acids. The CDR3 reads CASSLESSGVPLVF. The CDR3 nucleotides are TGCGCCAGCAGCTTGGAATCCAGCGGGGTCCCCCTCGTCTTC.